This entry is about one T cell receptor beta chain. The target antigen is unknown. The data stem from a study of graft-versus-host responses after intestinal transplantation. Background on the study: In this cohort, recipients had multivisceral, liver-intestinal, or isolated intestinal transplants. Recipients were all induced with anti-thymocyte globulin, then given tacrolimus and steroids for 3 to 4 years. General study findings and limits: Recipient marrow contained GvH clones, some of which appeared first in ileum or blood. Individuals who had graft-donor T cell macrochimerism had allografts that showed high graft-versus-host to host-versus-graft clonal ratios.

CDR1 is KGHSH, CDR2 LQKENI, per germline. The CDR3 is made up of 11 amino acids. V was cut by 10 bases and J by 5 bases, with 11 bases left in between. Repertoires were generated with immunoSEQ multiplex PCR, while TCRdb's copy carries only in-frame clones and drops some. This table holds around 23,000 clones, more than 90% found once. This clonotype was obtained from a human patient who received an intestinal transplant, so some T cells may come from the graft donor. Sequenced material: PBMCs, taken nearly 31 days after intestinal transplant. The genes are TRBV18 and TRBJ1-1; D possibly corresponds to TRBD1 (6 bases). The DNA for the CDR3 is TGTGCCACGAAAGGGGGGACTGAAGCTTTCTTT. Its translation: CATKGGTEAFF.